This T cell receptor (beta chain) was documented in a study of neoadjuvant anti-PD-1 for oral cavity cancer. The study, taken as a whole, reports: Non-responders to neoadjuvant nivolumab had significantly more clonal PBMC T cells than responders. Each response group had just a few patients in TCR analyses. Higher pretreatment Treg/Th17 ratios tracked higher pretreatment blood clonality.

Comments on this clone: Its antigen is undetermined.

Patients were newly diagnosed with stage II-IVA oral cavity squamous cell carcinoma without prior systemic or radiation treatment. Repertoires were generated with immunoSEQ multiplex PCR, while TCRdb's copy carries only in-frame clones and drops some. The sample has fewer than 90,000 clones, approximately 84% seen once; the top ten hold 2.5% to 3.5%. Here the sequenced sample was PBMCs, taken before nivolumab (anti-PD-1) treatment. The sequence was obtained from a person aged 40 to 85 with oral cavity squamous cell carcinoma.

The CDR3 here is CASSSWGRINTEAFF. The CDR3 nucleotides are TGTGCCAGCAGCAGCTGGGGACGGATTAACACTGAAGCTTTCTTT. The chain recombines TRBV5-6 with TRBJ1-1; a possible D gene is TRBD1 (5 bases). This CDR3 comprises 15 residues. Deletions cut 4 bases from V and 2 bases from J, with 15 bases between. CDR1 is SGHDT and CDR2 is YYEEEE in the germline V gene. Together with reference TRBV5-6 and TRBJ1-1, the CDR3 gives the full variable domain: DAGVTQSPTHLIKTRGQQVTLRCSPKSGHDTVSWYQQALGQGPQFIFQYYEEEERQRGNFPDRFSGHQFPNYSSELNVNALLLGDSALYLCASSSWGRINTEAFFGQGTRLTVV.